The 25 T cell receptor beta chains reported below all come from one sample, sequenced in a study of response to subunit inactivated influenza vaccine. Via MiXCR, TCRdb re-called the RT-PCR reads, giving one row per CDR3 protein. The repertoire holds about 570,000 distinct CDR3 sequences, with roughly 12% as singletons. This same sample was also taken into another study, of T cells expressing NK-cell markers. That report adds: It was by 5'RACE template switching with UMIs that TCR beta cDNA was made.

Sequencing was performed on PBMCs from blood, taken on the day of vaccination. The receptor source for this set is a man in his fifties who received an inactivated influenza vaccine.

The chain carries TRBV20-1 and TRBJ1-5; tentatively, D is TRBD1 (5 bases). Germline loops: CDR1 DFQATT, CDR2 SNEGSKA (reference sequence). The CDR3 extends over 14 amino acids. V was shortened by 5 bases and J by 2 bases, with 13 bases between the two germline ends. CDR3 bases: TGCAGTGCTCTCCAGGGTAGCGGCAATCAGCCCCAGCATTTT. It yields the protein CSALQGSGNQPQHF.

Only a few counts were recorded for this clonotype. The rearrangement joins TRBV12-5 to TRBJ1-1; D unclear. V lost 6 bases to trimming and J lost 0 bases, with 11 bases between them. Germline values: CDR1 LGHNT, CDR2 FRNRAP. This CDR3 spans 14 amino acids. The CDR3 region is CASGTGRLNTEAFF. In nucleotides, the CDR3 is TGTGCTAGTGGGACGGGGAGGCTGAACACTGAAGCTTTCTTT.

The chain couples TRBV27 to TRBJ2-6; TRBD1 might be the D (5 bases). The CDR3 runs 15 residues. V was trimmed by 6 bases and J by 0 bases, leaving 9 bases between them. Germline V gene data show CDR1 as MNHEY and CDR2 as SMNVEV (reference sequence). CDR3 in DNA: TGTGCCAGCAGCCAGGGCGTCTCTGGGGCCAACGTCCTGACTTTC. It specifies CASSQGVSGANVLTF.

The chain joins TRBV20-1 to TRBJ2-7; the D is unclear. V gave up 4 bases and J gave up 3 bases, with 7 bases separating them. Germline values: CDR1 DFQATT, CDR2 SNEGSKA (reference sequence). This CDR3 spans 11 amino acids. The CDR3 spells CSAIDDYEQYF. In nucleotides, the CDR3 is TGCAGTGCTATAGACGACTACGAGCAGTACTTC.

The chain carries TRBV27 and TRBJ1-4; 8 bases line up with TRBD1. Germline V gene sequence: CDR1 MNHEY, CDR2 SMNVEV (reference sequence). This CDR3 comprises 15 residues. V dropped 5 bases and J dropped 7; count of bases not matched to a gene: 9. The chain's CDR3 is CASSHLNRGVEKLFF. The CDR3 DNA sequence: TGTGCCAGCAGTCACCTTAACAGGGGGGTTGAAAAACTGTTTTTT.

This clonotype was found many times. This CDR3 is CSAISANYGYTF. CDR3 DNA: TGCAGTGCAATCAGTGCTAACTATGGCTACACCTTC. The V and J genes are TRBV20-1 and TRBJ1-2; D call uncertain. The CDR3 extends over 12 amino acids. Germline V gene data show CDR1 as DFQATT and CDR2 as SNEGSKA (reference sequence). The V gene lost 6 bases and the J gene lost 0 bases, with 8 bases spanning the gap.

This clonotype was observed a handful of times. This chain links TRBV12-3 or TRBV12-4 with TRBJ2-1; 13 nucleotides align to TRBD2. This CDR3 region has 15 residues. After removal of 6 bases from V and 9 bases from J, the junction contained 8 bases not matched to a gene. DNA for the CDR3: TGTGCCAGCAGCCCAAGGACTAGCGGGGGAGGTGAGCAGTTCTTC. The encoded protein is CASSPRTSGGGEQFF.

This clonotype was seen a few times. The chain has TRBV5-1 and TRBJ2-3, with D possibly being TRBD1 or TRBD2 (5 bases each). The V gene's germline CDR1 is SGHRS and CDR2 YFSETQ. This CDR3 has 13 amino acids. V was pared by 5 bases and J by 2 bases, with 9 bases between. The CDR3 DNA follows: TGCGCCAGCAGGGGACCGTACACAGATACGCAGTATTTT. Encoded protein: CASRGPYTDTQYF.

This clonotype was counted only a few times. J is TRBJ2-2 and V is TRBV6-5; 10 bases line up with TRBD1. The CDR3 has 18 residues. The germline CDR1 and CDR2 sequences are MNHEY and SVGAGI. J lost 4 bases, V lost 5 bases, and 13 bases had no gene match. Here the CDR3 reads CASSHPGTGVKGTGELFF. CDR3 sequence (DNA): TGTGCCAGCAGTCACCCCGGGACAGGGGTAAAAGGCACCGGGGAGCTGTTTTTT.

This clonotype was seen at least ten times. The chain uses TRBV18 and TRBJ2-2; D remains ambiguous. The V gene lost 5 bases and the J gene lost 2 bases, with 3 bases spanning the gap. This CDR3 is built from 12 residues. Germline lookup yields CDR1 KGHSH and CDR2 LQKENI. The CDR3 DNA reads TGTGCCAGCTCAGCTAACACCGGGGAGCTGTTTTTT. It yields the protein CASSANTGELFF.

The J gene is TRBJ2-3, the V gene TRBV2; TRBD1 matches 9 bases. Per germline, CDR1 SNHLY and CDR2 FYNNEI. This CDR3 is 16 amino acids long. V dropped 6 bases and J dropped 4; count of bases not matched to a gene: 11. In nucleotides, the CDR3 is TGTGCCAGCAGCCCCTCCGGGACAGGGAAAGCAGATACGCAGTATTTT. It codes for CASSPSGTGKADTQYF. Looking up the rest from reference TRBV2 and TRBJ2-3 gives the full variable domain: EPEVTQTPSHQVTQMGQEVILRCVPISNHLYFYWYRQILGQKVEFLVSFYNNEISEKSEIFDDQFSVERPDGSNFTLKIRSTKLEDSAMYFCASSPSGTGKADTQYFGPGTRLTVL.

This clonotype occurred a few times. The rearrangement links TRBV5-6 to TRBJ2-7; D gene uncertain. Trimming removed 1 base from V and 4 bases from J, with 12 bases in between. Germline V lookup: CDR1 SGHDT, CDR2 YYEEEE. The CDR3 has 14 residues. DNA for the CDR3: TGTGCCAGCAGCTTGTGGGCAGTTGGTTACGAGCAGTACTTC. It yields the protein CASSLWAVGYEQYF.

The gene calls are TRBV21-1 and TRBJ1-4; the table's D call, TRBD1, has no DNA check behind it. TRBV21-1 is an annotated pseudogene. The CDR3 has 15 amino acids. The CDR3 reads CASSARQGGNEKLFF. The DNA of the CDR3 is TGTGCCAGCAGCGCAAGACAGGGTGGAAATGAAAAACTGTTTTTT.

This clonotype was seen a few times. The CDR3, as DNA: TGTGCCAGCAGCCCGATAGCGGGAGTGACTGAGCAGTTCTTC. Protein sequence: CASSPIAGVTEQFF. The chain has TRBV7-9 and TRBJ2-1; TRBD2 matches 9 bases. The J segment lost 9 bases and the V segment lost 5 bases, leaving 8 bases of the junction unmatched. The length of the CDR3 is 14 residues. Per germline, CDR1 SEHNR and CDR2 FQNEAQ (reference sequence).

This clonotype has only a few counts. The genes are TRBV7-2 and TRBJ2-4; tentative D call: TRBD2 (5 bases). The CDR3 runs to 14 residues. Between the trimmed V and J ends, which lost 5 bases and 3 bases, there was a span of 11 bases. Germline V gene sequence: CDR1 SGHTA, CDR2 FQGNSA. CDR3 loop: CASSLTGVKNIQYF. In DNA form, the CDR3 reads TGTGCCAGCAGCCTAACCGGGGTCAAAAACATTCAGTACTTC.

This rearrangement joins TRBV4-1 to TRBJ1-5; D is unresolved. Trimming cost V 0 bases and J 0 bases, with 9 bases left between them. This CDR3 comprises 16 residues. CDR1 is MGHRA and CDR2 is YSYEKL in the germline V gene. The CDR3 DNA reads TGCGCCAGCAGCCAAGAACCGGCTTATAGCAATCAGCCCCAGCATTTT. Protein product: CASSQEPAYSNQPQHF.

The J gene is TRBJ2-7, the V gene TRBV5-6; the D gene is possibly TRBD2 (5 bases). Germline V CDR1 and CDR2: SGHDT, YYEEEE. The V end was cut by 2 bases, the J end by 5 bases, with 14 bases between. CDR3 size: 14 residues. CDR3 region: CASSFWVYGNEQYF. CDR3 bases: TGTGCCAGCAGCTTTTGGGTCTACGGGAACGAGCAGTACTTC.

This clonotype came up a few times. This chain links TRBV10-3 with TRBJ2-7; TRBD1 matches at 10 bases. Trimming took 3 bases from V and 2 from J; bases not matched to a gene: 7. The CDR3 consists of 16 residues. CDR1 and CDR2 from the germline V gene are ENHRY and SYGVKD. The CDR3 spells CAISDVRDRGAYEQYF. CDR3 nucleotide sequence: TGTGCCATCAGTGACGTCCGGGACAGGGGAGCCTACGAGCAGTACTTC.

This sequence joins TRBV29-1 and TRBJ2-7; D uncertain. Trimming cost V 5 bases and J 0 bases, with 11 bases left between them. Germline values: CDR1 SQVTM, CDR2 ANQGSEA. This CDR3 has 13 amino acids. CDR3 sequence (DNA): TGCAGCGTTCGCTCATTACTCTCCTACGAGCAGTACTTC. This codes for CSVRSLLSYEQYF.

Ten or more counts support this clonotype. The CDR3 reads CSARYSGRALETQYF. CDR3 coding DNA: TGCAGTGCTAGATACAGCGGGAGGGCCTTAGAGACCCAGTACTTC. The rearrangement links TRBV20-1 to TRBJ2-5; 10 nucleotides match TRBD2. This CDR3 comprises 15 residues. The germline V gene has CDR1 DFQATT and CDR2 SNEGSKA (reference sequence). V lost 2 bases and J lost 4; bases outside the gene matches: 7.

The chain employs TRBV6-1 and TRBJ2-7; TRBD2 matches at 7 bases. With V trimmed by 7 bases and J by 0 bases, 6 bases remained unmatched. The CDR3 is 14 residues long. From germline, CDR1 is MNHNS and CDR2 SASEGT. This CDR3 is CASIGGSYSYEQYF. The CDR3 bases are TGTGCCAGCATCGGGGGGTCGTACTCCTACGAGCAGTACTTC.

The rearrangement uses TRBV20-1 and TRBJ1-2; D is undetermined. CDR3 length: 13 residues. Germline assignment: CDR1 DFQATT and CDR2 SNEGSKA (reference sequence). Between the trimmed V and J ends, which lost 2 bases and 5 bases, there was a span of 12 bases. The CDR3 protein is CSARTAVRYGYTF. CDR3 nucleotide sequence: TGCAGTGCTAGAACAGCGGTCAGATATGGCTACACCTTC.

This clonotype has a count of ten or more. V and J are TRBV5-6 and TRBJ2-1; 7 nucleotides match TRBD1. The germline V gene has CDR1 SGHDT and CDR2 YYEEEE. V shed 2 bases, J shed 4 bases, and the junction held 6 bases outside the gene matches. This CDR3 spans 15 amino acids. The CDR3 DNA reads TGTGCCAGCAGCTTAGGGACAGCGGTGTACAATGAGCAGTTCTTC. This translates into CASSLGTAVYNEQFF. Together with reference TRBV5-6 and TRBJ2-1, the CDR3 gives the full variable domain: DAGVTQSPTHLIKTRGQQVTLRCSPKSGHDTVSWYQQALGQGPQFIFQYYEEEERQRGNFPDRFSGHQFPNYSSELNVNALLLGDSALYLCASSLGTAVYNEQFFGPGTRLTVL.

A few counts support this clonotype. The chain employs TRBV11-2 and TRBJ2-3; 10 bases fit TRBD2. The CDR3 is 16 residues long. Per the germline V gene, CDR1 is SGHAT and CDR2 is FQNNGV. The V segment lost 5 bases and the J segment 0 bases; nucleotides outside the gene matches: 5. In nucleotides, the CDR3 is TGTGCCAGCAGCCGGGGACTAGCGAAGAGCACAGATACGCAGTATTTT. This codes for CASSRGLAKSTDTQYF. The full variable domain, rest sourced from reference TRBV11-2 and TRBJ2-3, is EAGVAQSPRYKIIEKRQSVAFWCNPISGHATLYWYQQILGQGPKLLIQFQNNGVVDDSQLPKDRFSAERLKGVDSTLKIQPAKLEDSAVYLCASSRGLAKSTDTQYFGPGTRLTVL.

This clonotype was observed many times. CDR3: CASSSLGRKETQYF. The CDR3 DNA reads TGTGCCAGCAGCTCACTCGGACGTAAAGAGACCCAGTACTTC. The chain combines TRBV7-2 with TRBJ2-5; unclear D gene. This CDR3 region has 14 residues. CDR1 is SGHTA, CDR2 FQGNSA, per germline. The V and J ends lost 4 bases and 3 bases respectively, with 12 bases between them. Full variable domain (missing parts from reference TRBV7-2 and TRBJ2-5): GAGVSQSPSNKVTEKGKDVELRCDPISGHTALYWYRQSLGQGLEFLIYFQGNSAPDKSGLPSDRFSAERTGGSVSTLTIQRTQQEDSAVYLCASSSLGRKETQYFGPGTRLLVL.